This TCR beta chain was recorded in a study of T cell clonotyping in hematopoietic cell transplantation. Study-level points and caveats: At the given depth, recipient repertoires were over 95% de novo clonotypes.

Repertoires were generated with immunoSEQ multiplex PCR, while TCRdb's copy carries only in-frame clones and drops some. The table includes about 2,800 clones, 83% detected once. In regard to this clone: The target antigen is unknown.

The CDR3 is made up of 17 amino acids. With V trimmed by 4 bases and J by 2 bases, 12 bases remained unmatched. Germline CDR1 and CDR2: SGHNT and YENEEA. Source: PBMCs, taken 180 days after allogeneic stem cell transplant. The TCR comes from a female patient in her thirties or forties who had an allogeneic stem cell transplant from a related donor, so T cells may come from the graft donor. Some clones in this sample may be carry-over from other donors' samples. The gene calls are TRBV11-3 and TRBJ2-5; TRBD2 matches 8 bases. The CDR3 loop is CASSSELAAFGQETQYF. The CDR3 region has the DNA TGTGCCAGCAGCTCAGAACTAGCGGCCTTCGGGCAAGAGACCCAGTACTTC.